The sequence of this T cell receptor (beta chain) was determined in a study of cytomegalovirus exposure and HLA in healthy donors. At the level of the study: Early released data had about 80 million unique TCRs, all coming from HLA-typed donors.

Trimming took off 11 bases at V and 7 bases at J, with 20 bases between the two ends. Per germline, CDR1 LNHDA and CDR2 SQIVND (reference sequence). The CDR3 runs to 13 residues. General study results and limits: Reported performance of the classifier showed diagnosis of cytomegalovirus status with high specificity and sensitivity. The sole available immune exposure information was CMV serostatus. Later analysis associated a missense DCLRE1C variant with TCR beta V- and J-gene trimming.

As regards this clone: Its matching antigen is unknown.

It was with 60 Vbeta and 13 Jbeta primers that the PCR ran. Profiling relied on immunoSEQ multiplex PCR, and the TCRdb table lists in-frame clones only, not all of them. In the table there are some 160,000 clones, less than 90% of which are singletons. The source is a man aged 18 to 30 in good health and CMV-seronegative. Sequencing input: PBMCs. V usage is TRBV19 and J usage is TRBJ1-2; D is unclear. In DNA form, the CDR3 reads TGTGCCGCAAAGGGAGGGAAGAAGGGTGGCTACACCTTC. It yields the protein CAAKGGKKGGYTF. Full variable domain (remainder filled in from reference TRBV19 and TRBJ1-2): DGGITQSPKYLFRKEGQNVTLSCEQNLNHDAMYWYRQDPGQGLRLIYYSQIVNDFQKGDIAEGYSVSREKKESFPLTVTSAQKNPTAFYLCAAKGGKKGGYTFGSGTRLTVV.